The source of this T cell receptor (beta chain) is a study of blood T cell repertoires in COVID-19. The overall study: Sites across the United States, Italy and Spain contributed samples from acute and convalescent COVID-19. PBMCs, B-cell-depleted T cells, or T cells provided the cDNA or gDNA that made up the material.

Original data processing: It was from reference gene primer amplification that nucleated cell counts were estimated. Libraries were prepared by immunoSEQ multiplex PCR; TCRdb keeps only in-frame clonotypes and omits some of them. The D gene and trimming were derived from the DNA, and the V and J assignments and clone size from that table. Altogether about 180,000 clones are present, around 89% being singletons, with the ten largest covering 1.5% to 2%. The CDR3 sequence is 16 residues long. Trimming cost V 0 bases and J 1 base, with 11 bases left between them. Germline lookup yields CDR1 SGDLS and CDR2 YYNGEE.

Sequencing used peripheral blood. This TCR was sampled from a man between 18 and 35 years old who had recovered from COVID-19. The chain is built from TRBV9 and TRBJ2-1, with TRBD2 as a possible D gene (6 bases). The CDR3: CASSVVGRVSYNEQFF. CDR3 DNA sequence: TGTGCCAGCAGCGTAGTCGGGAGAGTTTCCTACAATGAGCAGTTCTTC.